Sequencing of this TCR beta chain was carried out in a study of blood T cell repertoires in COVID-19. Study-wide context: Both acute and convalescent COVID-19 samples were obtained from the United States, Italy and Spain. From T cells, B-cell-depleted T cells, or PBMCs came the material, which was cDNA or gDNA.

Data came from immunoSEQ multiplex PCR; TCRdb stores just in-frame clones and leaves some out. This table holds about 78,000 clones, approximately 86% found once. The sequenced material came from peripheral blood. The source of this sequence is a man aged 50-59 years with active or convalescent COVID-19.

CDR3 residues: CASSSGGALGETQYF. DNA of the CDR3: TGCGCCAGCAGCTCCGGGGGTGCCCTAGGGGAGACCCAGTACTTC. The chain employs TRBV5-1 and TRBJ2-5, with TRBD2 as a possible D gene (6 bases). Germline CDR1 and CDR2: SGHRS and YFSETQ. CDR3 length: 15 amino acids. V gave up 3 bases and J gave up 5 bases, with 17 bases separating them. Looking up the rest from reference TRBV5-1 and TRBJ2-5 gives the full variable domain: KAGVTQTPRYLIKTRGQQVTLSCSPISGHRSVSWYQQTPGQGLQFLFEYFSETQRNKGNFPGRFSGRQFSNSRSEMNVSTLELGDSALYLCASSSGGALGETQYFGPGTRLLVL.